This TCR beta chain was identified during a study of blood T cell repertoires in COVID-19. The CDR3 sequence is 16 residues long. Per the germline V gene, CDR1 is LNHDA and CDR2 is SQIVND (reference sequence). Germline trimming cut 3 bases from V and 7 bases from J; bases unmatched to any gene: 11. In the study's own analysis: Amplification from reference gene primers served as the basis for estimated nucleated cell counts. Using immunoSEQ multiplex PCR, the repertoire was profiled, and TCRdb retains in-frame clones only, with some absent. The V and J calls and clone size were taken over from that table, and D and trimming were inferred from the DNA. In the table there are about 69,000 clones, around 87% of which are singletons.

Sequencing used peripheral blood. This sequence was found in a man in his fifties or sixties with acute or convalescent COVID-19. The chain is built from TRBV19 and TRBJ2-2, with 7 bases fitting TRBD2. This chain's CDR3 is CASSITGLSEGGELFF. The CDR3 nucleotides read TGTGCCAGTAGTATTACGGGACTATCCGAAGGCGGGGAGCTGTTTTTT. The variable domain in full, completed from reference TRBV19 and TRBJ2-2, reads DGGITQSPKYLFRKEGQNVTLSCEQNLNHDAMYWYRQDPGQGLRLIYYSQIVNDFQKGDIAEGYSVSREKKESFPLTVTSAQKNPTAFYLCASSITGLSEGGELFFGEGSRLTVL.